The TCR beta chain described here comes from a study of blood T cell repertoires in COVID-19. Study in general: T cells, B-cell-depleted T cells, or PBMCs supplied cDNA or gDNA.

Generated by immunoSEQ multiplex PCR, the TCRdb table keeps only in-frame clones and is missing some. The data show 200,000 or so clones, with more than 75% seen just once and 3.5% to 5% held by the top ten. Deletions cut 3 bases from V and 1 base from J, with 9 bases between. Germline CDR1 reads LNHDA; CDR2 reads SQIVND (reference sequence). The CDR3 consists of 14 residues. V is TRBV19 and J is TRBJ1-1, with D perhaps matching TRBD1 (5 bases). The TCR originated in a middle-aged man with acute or convalescent COVID-19. The sample comprised peripheral blood. CDR3 nucleotide sequence: TGTGCCAGTAGTATGTCAGGGCAGAACACTGAAGCTTTCTTT. This sequence encodes CASSMSGQNTEAFF.